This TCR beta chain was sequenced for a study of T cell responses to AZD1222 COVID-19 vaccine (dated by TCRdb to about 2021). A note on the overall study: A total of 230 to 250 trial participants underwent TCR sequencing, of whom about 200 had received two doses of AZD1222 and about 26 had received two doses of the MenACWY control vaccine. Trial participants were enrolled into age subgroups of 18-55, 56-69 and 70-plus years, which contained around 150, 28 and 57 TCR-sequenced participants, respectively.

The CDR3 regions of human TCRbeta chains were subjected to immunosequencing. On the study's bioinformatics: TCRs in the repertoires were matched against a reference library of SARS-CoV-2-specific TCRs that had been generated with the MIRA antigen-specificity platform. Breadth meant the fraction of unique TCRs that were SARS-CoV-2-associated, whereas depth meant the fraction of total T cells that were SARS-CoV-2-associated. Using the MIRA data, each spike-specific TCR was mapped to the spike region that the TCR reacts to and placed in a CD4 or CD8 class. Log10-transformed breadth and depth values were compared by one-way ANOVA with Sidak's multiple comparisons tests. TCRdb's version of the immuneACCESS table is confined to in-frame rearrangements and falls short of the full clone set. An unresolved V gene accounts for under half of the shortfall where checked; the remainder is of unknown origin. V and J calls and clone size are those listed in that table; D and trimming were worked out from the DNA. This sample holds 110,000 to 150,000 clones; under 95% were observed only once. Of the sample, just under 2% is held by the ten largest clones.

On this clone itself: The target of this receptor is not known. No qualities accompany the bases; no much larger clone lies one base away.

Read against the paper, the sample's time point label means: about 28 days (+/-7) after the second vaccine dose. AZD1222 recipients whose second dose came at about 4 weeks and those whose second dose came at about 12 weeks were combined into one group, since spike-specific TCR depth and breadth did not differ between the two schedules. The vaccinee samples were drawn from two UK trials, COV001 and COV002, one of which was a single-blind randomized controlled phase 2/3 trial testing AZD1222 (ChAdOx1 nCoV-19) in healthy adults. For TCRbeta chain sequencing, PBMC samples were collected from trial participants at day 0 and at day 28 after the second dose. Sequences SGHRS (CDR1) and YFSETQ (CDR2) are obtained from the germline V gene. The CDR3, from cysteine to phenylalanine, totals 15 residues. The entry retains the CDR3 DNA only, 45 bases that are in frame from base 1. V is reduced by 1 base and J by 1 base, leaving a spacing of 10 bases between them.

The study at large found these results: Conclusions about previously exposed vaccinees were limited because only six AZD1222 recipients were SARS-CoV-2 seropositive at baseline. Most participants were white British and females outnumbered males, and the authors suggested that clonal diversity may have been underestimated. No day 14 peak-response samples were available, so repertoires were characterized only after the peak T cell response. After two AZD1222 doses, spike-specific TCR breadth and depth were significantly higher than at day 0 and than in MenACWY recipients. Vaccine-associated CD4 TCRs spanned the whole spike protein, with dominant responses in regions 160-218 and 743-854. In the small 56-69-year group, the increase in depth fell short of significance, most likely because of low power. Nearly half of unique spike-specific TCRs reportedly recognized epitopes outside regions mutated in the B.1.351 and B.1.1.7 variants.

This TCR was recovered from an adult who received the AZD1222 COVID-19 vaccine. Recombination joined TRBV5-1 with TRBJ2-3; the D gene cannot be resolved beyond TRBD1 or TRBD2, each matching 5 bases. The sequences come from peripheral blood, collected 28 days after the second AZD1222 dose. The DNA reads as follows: TGCGCCAGCAGCTTGCGGGACGCCCGCACAGATACGCAGTATTTT. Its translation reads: CASSLRDARTDTQYF. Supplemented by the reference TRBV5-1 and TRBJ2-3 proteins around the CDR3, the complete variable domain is KAGVTQTPRYLIKTRGQQVTLSCSPISGHRSVSWYQQTPGQGLQFLFEYFSETQRNKGNFPGRFSGRQFSNSRSEMNVSTLELGDSALYLCASSLRDARTDTQYFGPGTRLTVL.